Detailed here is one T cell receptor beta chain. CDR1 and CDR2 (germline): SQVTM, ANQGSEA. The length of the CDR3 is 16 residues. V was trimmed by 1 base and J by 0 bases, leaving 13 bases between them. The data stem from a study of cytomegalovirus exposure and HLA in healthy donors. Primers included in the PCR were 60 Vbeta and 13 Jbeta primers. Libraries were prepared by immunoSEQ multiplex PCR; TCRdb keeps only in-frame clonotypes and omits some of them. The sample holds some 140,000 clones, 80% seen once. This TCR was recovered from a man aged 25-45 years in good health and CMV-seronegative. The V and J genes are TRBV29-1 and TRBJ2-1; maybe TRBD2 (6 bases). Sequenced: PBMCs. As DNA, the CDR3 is TGCAGCGTTGAAGTCTCCGGGAGCCGCTCCTACAATGAGCAGTTCTTC. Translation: CSVEVSGSRSYNEQFF.